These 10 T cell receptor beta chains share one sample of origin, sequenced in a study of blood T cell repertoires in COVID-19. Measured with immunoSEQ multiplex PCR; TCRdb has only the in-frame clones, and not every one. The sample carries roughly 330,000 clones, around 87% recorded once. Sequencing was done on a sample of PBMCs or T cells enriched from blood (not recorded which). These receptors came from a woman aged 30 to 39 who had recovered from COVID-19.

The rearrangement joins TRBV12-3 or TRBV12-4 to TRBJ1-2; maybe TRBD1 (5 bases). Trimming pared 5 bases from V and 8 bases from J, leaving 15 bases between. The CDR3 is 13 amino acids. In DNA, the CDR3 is TGTGCCAGCAGTCAGGCCGGGGGGTGGGGCTACACCTTC. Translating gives CASSQAGGWGYTF.

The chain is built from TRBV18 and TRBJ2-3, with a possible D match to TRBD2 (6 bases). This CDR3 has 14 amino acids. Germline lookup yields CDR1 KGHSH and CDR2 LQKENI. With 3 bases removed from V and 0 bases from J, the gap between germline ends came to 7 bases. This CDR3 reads CASSPAGSTDTQYF. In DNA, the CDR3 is TGTGCCAGCTCACCCGCGGGGAGCACAGATACGCAGTATTTT.

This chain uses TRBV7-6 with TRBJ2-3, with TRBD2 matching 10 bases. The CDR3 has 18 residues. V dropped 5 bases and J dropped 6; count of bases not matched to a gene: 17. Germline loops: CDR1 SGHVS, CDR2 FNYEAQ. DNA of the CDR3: TGTGCCAGCAGCCACCAACCGGTAGCGGGGGGCCCTGGGGATACGCAGTATTTT. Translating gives CASSHQPVAGGPGDTQYF.

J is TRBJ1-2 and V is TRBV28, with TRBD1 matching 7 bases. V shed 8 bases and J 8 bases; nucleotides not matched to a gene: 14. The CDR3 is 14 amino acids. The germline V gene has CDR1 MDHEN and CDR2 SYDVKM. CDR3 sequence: CASVPGQLSLGYTF. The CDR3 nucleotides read TGTGCCAGCGTACCGGGACAGCTATCTTTGGGCTACACCTTC.

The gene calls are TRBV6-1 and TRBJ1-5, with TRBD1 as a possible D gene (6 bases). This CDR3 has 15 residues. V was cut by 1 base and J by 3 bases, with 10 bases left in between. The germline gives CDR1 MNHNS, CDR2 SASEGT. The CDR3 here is CASSEGQGFNQPQHF. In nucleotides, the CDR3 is TGTGCCAGCAGTGAAGGTCAGGGGTTCAATCAGCCCCAGCATTTT.

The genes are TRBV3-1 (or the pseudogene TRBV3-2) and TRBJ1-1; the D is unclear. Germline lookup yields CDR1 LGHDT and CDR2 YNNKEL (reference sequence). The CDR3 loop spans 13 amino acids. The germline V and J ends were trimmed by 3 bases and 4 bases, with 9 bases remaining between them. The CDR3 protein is CASSHGVATEAFF. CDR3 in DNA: TGTGCCAGCAGCCACGGGGTGGCCACTGAAGCTTTCTTT.

CDR3 in DNA: TGTGCCAGCACTCTGACAGGGGGCAGGGGCGAGCAGTACTTC. Translating gives CASTLTGGRGEQYF. V usage is TRBV28 and J usage is TRBJ2-7; 10 bases map to TRBD1. Germline CDR1 reads MDHEN; CDR2 reads SYDVKM. V lost 7 bases and J lost 6; bases outside the gene matches: 9. This CDR3 contains 14 residues.

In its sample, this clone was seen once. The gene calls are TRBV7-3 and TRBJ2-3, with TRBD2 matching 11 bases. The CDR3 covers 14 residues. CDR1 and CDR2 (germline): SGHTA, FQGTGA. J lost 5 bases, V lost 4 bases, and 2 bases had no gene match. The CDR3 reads CASSSGLAEDTQYF. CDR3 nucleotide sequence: TGTGCCAGCAGCTCGGGACTAGCGGAAGATACGCAGTATTTT.

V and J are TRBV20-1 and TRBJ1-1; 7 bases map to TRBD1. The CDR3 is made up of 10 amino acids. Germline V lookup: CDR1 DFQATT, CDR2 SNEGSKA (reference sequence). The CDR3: CTPTGNEAFF. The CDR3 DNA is TGCACCCCGACAGGGAATGAAGCTTTCTTT.

The CDR3 here is CASSLFPRTGSPNTGELFF. DNA of the CDR3: TGTGCCAGCAGCTTGTTCCCCCGGACAGGATCTCCGAACACCGGGGAGCTGTTTTTT. The rearrangement uses TRBV7-9 and TRBJ2-2, with TRBD1 matching 7 bases. Germline V gene sequence: CDR1 SEHNR, CDR2 FQNEAQ (reference sequence). V was pared by 3 bases and J by 0 bases, with 13 bases of the junction left unmatched. The CDR3 loop spans 19 amino acids.